Below, 16 T cell receptor beta chains from the same sample are listed, as sequenced in a study of blood T cell repertoires in COVID-19. Profiling relied on immunoSEQ multiplex PCR, and the TCRdb table lists in-frame clones only, not all of them. The profile shows tens of thousands of clones, more than 70% of them singletons. Sequenced material: peripheral blood. Receptor source: a man aged 50 to 60 with active COVID-19.

The V call is TRBV10-2, the J call TRBJ1-1; D may be TRBD1 (6 bases). Germline V gene sequence: CDR1 WSHSY, CDR2 SAAADI. The CDR3 totals 12 residues. V was shortened by 7 bases and J by 2 bases, with 8 bases between the two germline ends. The CDR3: CASTQGNTEAFF. The CDR3 coding sequence is TGCGCCAGCACACAGGGTAACACTGAAGCTTTCTTT.

V usage is TRBV5-1 and J usage is TRBJ2-5; D is uncertain. Trimming removed 6 bases from V and 3 bases from J, with 12 bases in between. CDR1 and CDR2 from the germline V gene are SGHRS and YFSETQ. The CDR3 extends over 13 amino acids. The DNA of the CDR3 is TGCGCCAGCACTAGTGCAGTTGAAGAGACCCAGTACTTC. Protein: CASTSAVEETQYF.

This sequence joins TRBV28 and TRBJ1-4; possible D gene TRBD1, 5 bases. This CDR3 contains 14 residues. The germline V gene has CDR1 MDHEN and CDR2 SYDVKM. With 2 bases removed from V and 7 bases from J, the gap between germline ends came to 11 bases. The CDR3 DNA sequence: TGTGCCAGCAGTTTAACGGGCAGGGTTGAAAAACTGTTTTTT. It specifies CASSLTGRVEKLFF.

The chain has TRBV6-6 and TRBJ2-1; 12 bases agree with TRBD1. Per germline, CDR1 MNHNY and CDR2 SVGAGI (reference sequence). There are 15 residues in the CDR3. V lost 6 bases and J lost 10; bases outside the gene matches: 10. In nucleotides, the CDR3 is TGTGCCAGCAGGAGGGGGGGACAGGGGGCTTACGAGCAGTTCTTC. Protein product: CASRRGGQGAYEQFF.

This chain connects TRBV9 to TRBJ1-6, with a tentative D call TRBD1 (5 bases). Trimming stripped 6 bases from V and 7 bases from J, with 17 bases between. The CDR3 is 15 residues long. From germline, CDR1 is SGDLS and CDR2 YYNGEE. CDR3 nucleotides: TGTGCCAGCACCCTAAGTGGGCAGGGAAATTCACCCCTCCACTTT. As protein: CASTLSGQGNSPLHF.

This chain links TRBV18 with TRBJ1-5; possible D gene TRBD1, 6 bases. Germline CDR1 and CDR2: KGHSH and LQKENI. V lost 5 bases and J lost 4, with 12 bases in between. The CDR3 loop spans 14 amino acids. The CDR3 spells CASSLTDSNQPQHF. Here the CDR3 DNA reads TGTGCCAGCTCATTGACGGACAGTAATCAGCCCCAGCATTTT.

This clone was detected once. The V gene is TRBV7-2, the J gene TRBJ1-1, with D tentatively TRBD1 (5 bases). The V gene's germline CDR1 is SGHTA and CDR2 FQGNSA. Trimming stripped 6 bases from V and 3 bases from J, with 14 bases between. The CDR3 is 14 amino acids. CDR3 residues: CASSPSWGDTEAFF. CDR3 sequence (DNA): TGTGCCAGCAGTCCCTCGTGGGGGGACACTGAAGCTTTCTTT.

The V gene is TRBV4-3, the J gene TRBJ1-1; D is undetermined. In germline, CDR1 is LGHNA, CDR2 YSLEER. CDR3 length: 13 amino acids. The germline V and J ends were trimmed by 4 bases and 1 base, with 7 bases remaining between them. The CDR3: CASSPTGNTEAFF. Here the CDR3 DNA reads TGCGCCAGCAGCCCAACTGGGAACACTGAAGCTTTCTTT.

This clone occurred a few times. V and J are TRBV30 and TRBJ2-1, with D unclear. V dropped 5 bases and J dropped 7 bases, with 6 bases sitting between them. The CDR3 totals 10 residues. Germline V gene data show CDR1 as GTSNPN and CDR2 as SVGIG (reference sequence). The CDR3 protein is CAWGRNEQFF. For the CDR3, the DNA is TGTGCCTGGGGTCGGAATGAGCAGTTCTTC.

As DNA, the CDR3 is TGTGCCAGCAGTGAAGACAGCCCTTCCTACAATGAGCAGTTCTTC. Residues: CASSEDSPSYNEQFF. The V gene is TRBV2, the J gene TRBJ2-1; D ambiguous. The CDR3 length is 15 residues. Trimming took 1 base from V and 1 from J, leaving 8 bases between them. From germline, CDR1 is SNHLY and CDR2 FYNNEI.

The chain is built from TRBV15 and TRBJ2-1; 10 positions match TRBD2. CDR1 and CDR2 from the germline V gene are LNHNV and YYDKDF (reference sequence). CDR3 size: 15 residues. V lost 4 bases, J lost 5 bases, and 5 bases stayed unmatched. The DNA for the CDR3 is TGTGCCACCAGCACGCGACTAGCGGGCCACAATGAGCAGTTCTTC. Amino acids: CATSTRLAGHNEQFF.

The chain recombines TRBV6-5 with TRBJ1-1; no reliable D call. CDR1 and CDR2 (germline): MNHEY, SVGAGI. The V and J ends lost 6 bases and 1 base respectively, with 15 bases between them. The CDR3 sequence is 15 residues long. In DNA, the CDR3 is TGTGCCAGCAGACATTTCAACGGAGGGAACACTGAAGCTTTCTTT. This translates into CASRHFNGGNTEAFF.

The V and J genes are TRBV6-2 or TRBV6-3 and TRBJ1-1; D is uncertain. Per the germline V gene, CDR1 is MNHEY and CDR2 is SVGEGT. The CDR3 extends over 11 amino acids. V was cut by 6 bases and J by 4 bases, with 6 bases left in between. The CDR3 DNA reads as TGTGCCAGCAGCCGGAGCACTGAAGCTTTCTTT. This codes for CASSRSTEAFF.

The J gene is TRBJ2-4, the V gene TRBV5-1; perhaps TRBD2 as D (7 bases). V was clipped by 3 bases and J by 1 base, with 11 bases between them. CDR1 SGHRS and CDR2 YFSETQ come from the germline V gene. CDR3 length: 15 residues. The CDR3 bases are TGCGCCAGCAGCTGGGGGGGGCTGGCCAAAAACATTCAGTACTTC. Its protein is CASSWGGLAKNIQYF.

This rearrangement joins TRBV1 to TRBJ2-6; TRBD2, the table's D call, was not compared with the DNA. TRBV1 is an annotated pseudogene. The CDR3 runs to 17 residues. The chain's CDR3 is CTSSQEVELSGANVLTF. DNA of the CDR3: TGCACCAGCAGCCAAGAAGTTGAGCTCTCTGGGGCCAACGTCCTGACTTTC.

The J gene is TRBJ1-6, the V gene TRBV19; D unclear. This CDR3 comprises 17 residues. The germline V gene has CDR1 LNHDA and CDR2 SQIVND (reference sequence). Trimming cost V 1 base and J 2 bases, with 12 bases left between them. CDR3 DNA sequence: TGTGCCAGTAGTATAGCCCCACGAGGAACCTATAATTCACCCCTCCACTTT. This translates into CASSIAPRGTYNSPLHF.